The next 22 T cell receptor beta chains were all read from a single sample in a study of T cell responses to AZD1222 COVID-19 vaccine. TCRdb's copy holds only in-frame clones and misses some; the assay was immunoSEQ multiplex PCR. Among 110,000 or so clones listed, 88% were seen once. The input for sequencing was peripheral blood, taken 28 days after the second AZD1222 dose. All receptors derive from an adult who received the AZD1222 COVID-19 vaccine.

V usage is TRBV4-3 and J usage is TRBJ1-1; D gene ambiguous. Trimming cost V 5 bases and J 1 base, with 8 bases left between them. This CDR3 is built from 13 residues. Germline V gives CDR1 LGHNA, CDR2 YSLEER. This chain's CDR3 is CASSETKNTEAFF. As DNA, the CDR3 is TGCGCCAGCAGCGAAACGAAGAACACTGAAGCTTTCTTT.

The DNA for the CDR3 is TGTGCCAGCACAAGGACCGGGACTAGCGGGGGGGCGACAGATACGCAGTATTTT. It translates to CASTRTGTSGGATDTQYF. This sequence joins TRBV5-4 and TRBJ2-3; 16 bases line up with TRBD2. V lost 6 bases and J lost 3; bases outside the gene matches: 10. CDR3 size: 18 residues. Germline V CDR1 and CDR2: SGHNT, YYREEE (reference sequence).

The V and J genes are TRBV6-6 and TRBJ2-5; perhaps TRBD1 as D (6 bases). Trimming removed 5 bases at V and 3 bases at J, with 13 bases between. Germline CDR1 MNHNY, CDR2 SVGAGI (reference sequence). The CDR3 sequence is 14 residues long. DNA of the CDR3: TGTGCCAGCAGTACTACCGGGACAAAAGAGACCCAGTACTTC. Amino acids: CASSTTGTKETQYF.

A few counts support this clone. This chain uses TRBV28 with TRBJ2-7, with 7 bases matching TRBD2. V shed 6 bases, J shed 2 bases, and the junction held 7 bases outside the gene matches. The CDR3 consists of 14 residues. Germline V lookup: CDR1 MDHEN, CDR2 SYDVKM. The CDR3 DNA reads TGTGCCAGCAGGGCCGCGGGGGTCGCCTACGAGCAGTACTTC. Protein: CASRAAGVAYEQYF.

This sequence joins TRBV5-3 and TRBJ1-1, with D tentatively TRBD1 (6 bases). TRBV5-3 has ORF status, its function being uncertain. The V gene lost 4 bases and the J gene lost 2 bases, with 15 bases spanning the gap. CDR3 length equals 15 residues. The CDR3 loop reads CARSPGPGGNTEAFF. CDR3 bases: TGTGCCAGAAGCCCGGGTCCTGGGGGCAACACTGAAGCTTTCTTT.

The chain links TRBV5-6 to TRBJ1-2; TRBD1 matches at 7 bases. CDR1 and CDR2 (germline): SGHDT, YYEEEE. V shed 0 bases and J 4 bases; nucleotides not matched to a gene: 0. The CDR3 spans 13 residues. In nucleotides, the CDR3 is TGTGCCAGCAGCTTGGACAGGGGCTATGGCTACACCTTC. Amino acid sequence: CASSLDRGYGYTF.

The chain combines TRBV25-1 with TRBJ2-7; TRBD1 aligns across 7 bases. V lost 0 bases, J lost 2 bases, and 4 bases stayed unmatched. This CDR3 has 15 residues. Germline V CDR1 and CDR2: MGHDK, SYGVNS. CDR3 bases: TGTGCCAGCAGTGAATATAGGGACAGTCCCTACGAGCAGTACTTC. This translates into CASSEYRDSPYEQYF.

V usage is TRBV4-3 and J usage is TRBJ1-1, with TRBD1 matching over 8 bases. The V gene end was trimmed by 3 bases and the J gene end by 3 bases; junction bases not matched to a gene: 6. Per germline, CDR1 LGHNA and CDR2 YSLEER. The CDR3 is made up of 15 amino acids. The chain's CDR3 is CASSHSDRDDTEAFF. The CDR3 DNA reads TGCGCCAGCAGCCACTCGGACAGGGATGACACTGAAGCTTTCTTT.

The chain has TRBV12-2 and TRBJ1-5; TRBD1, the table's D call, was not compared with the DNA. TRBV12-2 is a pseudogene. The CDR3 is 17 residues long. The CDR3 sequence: CASRLARDRGSNQPQHF. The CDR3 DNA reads TGTGCAAGTCGCTTAGCGCGGGACAGGGGGAGCAATCAGCCCCAGCATTTT.

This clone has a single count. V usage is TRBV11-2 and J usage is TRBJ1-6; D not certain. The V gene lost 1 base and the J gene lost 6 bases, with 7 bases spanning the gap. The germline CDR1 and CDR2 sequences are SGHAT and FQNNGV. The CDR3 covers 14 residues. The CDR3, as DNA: TGTGCCAGCAGCTTAGCCAGGAGTAATTCACCCCTCCACTTT. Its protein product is CASSLARSNSPLHF. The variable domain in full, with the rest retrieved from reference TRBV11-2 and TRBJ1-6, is EAGVAQSPRYKIIEKRQSVAFWCNPISGHATLYWYQQILGQGPKLLIQFQNNGVVDDSQLPKDRFSAERLKGVDSTLKIQPAKLEDSAVYLCASSLARSNSPLHFGNGTRLTVT.

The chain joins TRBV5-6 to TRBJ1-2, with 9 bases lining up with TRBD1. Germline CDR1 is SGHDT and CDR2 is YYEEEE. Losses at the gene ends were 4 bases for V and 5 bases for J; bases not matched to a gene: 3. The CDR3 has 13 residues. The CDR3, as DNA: TGTGCCAGCAGCGAAGGGACAGGGTATGGCTACACCTTC. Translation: CASSEGTGYGYTF. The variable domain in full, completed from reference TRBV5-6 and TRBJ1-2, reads DAGVTQSPTHLIKTRGQQVTLRCSPKSGHDTVSWYQQALGQGPQFIFQYYEEEERQRGNFPDRFSGHQFPNYSSELNVNALLLGDSALYLCASSEGTGYGYTFGSGTRLTVV.

The DNA for the CDR3 is TGTGCCAGCTCACCCCCGGGCCAAGGCCCCTATGGCTACACCTTC. Protein: CASSPPGQGPYGYTF. This chain joins TRBV18 and TRBJ1-2, with D unresolved. V shed 3 bases and J shed 4 bases, with 15 bases lying between them. The CDR3 is made up of 15 amino acids. Germline assignment: CDR1 KGHSH and CDR2 LQKENI.

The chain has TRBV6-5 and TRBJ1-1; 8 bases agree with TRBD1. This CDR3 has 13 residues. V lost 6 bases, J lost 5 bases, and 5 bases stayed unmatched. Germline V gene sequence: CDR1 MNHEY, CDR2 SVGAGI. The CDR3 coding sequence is TGTGCCAGCAGCAGGGGGCTCGAAACTGAAGCTTTCTTT. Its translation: CASSRGLETEAFF.

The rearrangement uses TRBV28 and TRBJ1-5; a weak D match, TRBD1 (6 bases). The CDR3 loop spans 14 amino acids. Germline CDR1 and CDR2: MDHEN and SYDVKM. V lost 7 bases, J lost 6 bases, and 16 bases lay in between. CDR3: CASIKGGSGQPQHF. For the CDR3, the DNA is TGTGCCAGCATAAAGGGGGGATCTGGTCAGCCCCAGCATTTT.

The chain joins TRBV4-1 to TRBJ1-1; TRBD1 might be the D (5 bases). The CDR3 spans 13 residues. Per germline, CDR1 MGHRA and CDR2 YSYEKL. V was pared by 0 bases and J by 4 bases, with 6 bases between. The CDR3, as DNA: TGCGCCAGCAGCCAAGACGGGGGCACTGAAGCTTTCTTT. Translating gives CASSQDGGTEAFF.

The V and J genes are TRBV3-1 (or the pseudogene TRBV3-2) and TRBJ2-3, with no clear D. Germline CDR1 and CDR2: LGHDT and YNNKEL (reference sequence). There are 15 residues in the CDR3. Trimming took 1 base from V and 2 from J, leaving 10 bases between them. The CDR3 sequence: CASSQGYTYTDTQYF. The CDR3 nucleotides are TGTGCCAGCAGCCAAGGCTACACCTACACAGATACGCAGTATTTT.

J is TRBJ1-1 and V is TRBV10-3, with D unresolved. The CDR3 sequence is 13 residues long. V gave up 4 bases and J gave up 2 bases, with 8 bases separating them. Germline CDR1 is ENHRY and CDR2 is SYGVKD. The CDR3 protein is CAISGPGNTEAFF. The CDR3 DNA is TGTGCCATCAGTGGACCGGGAAACACTGAAGCTTTCTTT.

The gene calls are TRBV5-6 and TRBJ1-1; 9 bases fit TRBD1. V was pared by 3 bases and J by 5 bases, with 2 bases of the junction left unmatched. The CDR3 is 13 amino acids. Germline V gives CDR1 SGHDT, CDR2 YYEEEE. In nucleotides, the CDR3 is TGTGCCAGCAGCTGGGACAGGGAAACTGAAGCTTTCTTT. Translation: CASSWDRETEAFF.

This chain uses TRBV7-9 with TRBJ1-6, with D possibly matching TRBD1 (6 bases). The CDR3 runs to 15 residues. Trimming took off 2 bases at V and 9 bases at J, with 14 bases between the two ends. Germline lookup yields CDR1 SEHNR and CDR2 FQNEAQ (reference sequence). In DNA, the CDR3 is TGTGCCAGCAGCTTAAGGCAACAGGGCGGTTCACCCCTCCACTTT. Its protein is CASSLRQQGGSPLHF.

The chain's CDR3 is CASTKTGTVYGYTF. The CDR3 nucleotides are TGTGCCAGCACCAAAACCGGGACAGTCTATGGCTACACCTTC. The chain links TRBV7-9 to TRBJ1-2, with TRBD1 identical over 7 bases. The CDR3 covers 14 residues. CDR1 and CDR2 from the germline V gene are SEHNR and FQNEAQ (reference sequence). Trimming removed 7 bases from V and 4 bases from J; junction bases left unmatched: 9.

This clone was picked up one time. The chain's CDR3 is CASSSGGASGVELFF. The CDR3 nucleotides read TGTGCCAGCAGTTCCGGCGGGGCATCCGGGGTGGAGCTGTTTTTT. The chain joins TRBV6-2 or TRBV6-3 to TRBJ2-2; possibly TRBD2 for D (6 bases). The CDR3 has 15 amino acids. Germline lookup yields CDR1 MNHEY and CDR2 SVGEGT. Trimming left V 4 bases short and J 10 bases short, with 19 bases between.

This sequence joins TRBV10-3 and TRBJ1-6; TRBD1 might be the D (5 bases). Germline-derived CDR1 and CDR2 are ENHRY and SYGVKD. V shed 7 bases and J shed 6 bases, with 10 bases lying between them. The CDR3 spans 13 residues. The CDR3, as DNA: TGTGCCATCAACTGGGACCGTAATTCACCCCTCCACTTT. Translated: CAINWDRNSPLHF.